The sequence of this TCR beta chain was determined in a study of a mutant IDH1 vaccine in newly diagnosed glioma. In the study overall: The first vaccination came 4-6 weeks after radiotherapy alone, or with temozolomide cycles. The earlier regimen, radiotherapy, temozolomide, or both, was most often both.

The study, taken as a whole, reports: Vaccination elicited immune responses in 90% to 95% of patients.

Stated time point: week 23, last vaccination. Vaccination used 300 ug of mutant IDH1 20-mer peptide per dose, with topical imiquimod. New WHO grade 3 or 4 astrocytomas that were IDH1-mutant and ATRX-lost had been found in donors. A word on this clone: Its specificity is not known.

Looked up from germline, CDR1 is SGHKS and CDR2 is YYEKEE (reference sequence). V trimming: 2 bases; J trimming: 4 bases; junction bases outside the gene matches: 6. CDR3 length equals 15 residues. Clones were read by immunoSEQ multiplex PCR, and TCRdb kept only the in-frame ones, dropping some. The sample holds some 27,000 clones, approximately 82% seen once. This TCR came from a woman aged 30 to 39 with glioma. This specimen was PBMCs, taken from a glioma patient whose treatment included an IDH1 peptide vaccine. The V gene is TRBV5-5, the J gene TRBJ1-5, with 7 positions matching TRBD1. Written as DNA, the CDR3 is TGTGCCAGCAGCTTCGGGACAGTGGCGAATCAGCCCCAGCATTTT. As protein: CASSFGTVANQPQHF.